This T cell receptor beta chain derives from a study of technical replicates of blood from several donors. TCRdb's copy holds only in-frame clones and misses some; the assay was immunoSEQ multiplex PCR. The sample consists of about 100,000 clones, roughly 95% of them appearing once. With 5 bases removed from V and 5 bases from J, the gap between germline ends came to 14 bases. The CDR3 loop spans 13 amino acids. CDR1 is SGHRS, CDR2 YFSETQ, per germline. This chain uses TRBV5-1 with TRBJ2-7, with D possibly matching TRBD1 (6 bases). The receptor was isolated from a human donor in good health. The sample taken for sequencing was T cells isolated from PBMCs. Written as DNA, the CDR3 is TGCGCCAGCAGTGCCAGGGGTGAAAACGAGCAGTACTTC. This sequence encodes CASSARGENEQYF.